The present entry profiles one TCR beta chain with its context. Antigen unknown. These data are taken from a study of immune evolution from preneoplasia to lung adenocarcinoma. Study-wide findings and caveats: From normal lung to invasive adenocarcinoma, top clone frequencies appeared to decrease. Clonality was highest in normal lung, lower in later-stage lesions apparently.

The assay was immunoSEQ multiplex PCR, and TCRdb's table has in-frame clones only and misses some. The sample includes more than 13,000 clones, about 80% seen only once; the top ten take roughly 5.2%. Trimming pared 2 bases from V and 7 bases from J, leaving 18 bases between. Germline CDR1 reads MDHEN; CDR2 reads SYDVKM. The CDR3 has 15 residues. The source of this sequence is a person aged 70 to 85 with lung adenocarcinoma. Sample: FFPE minimally invasive lung adenocarcinoma tissue. The V and J genes are TRBV28 and TRBJ2-7; possible D gene TRBD2, 5 bases. CDR3 sequence (DNA): TGTGCCAGCAGTTTAAGGTTGGGCCCAAGGAGGGAGCAGTACTTC. It translates to CASSLRLGPRREQYF.